These 10 T cell receptor beta chains were sequenced from one sample in a study of T cell responses to AZD1222 COVID-19 vaccine. Sequenced by immunoSEQ multiplex PCR; TCRdb stores in-frame clones only, minus some. The sample has more than 95,000 clones; 90% to 95% are singletons. The sequencing here drew on peripheral blood, taken on day 0 of AZD1222 vaccination. These receptors were obtained from an adult in good health.

The CDR3 sequence: CASSGQGGPNQPQHF. The CDR3 nucleotides read TGTGCCAGCAGCGGACAGGGGGGGCCCAATCAGCCCCAGCATTTT. The chain has TRBV3-1 (or the pseudogene TRBV3-2) and TRBJ1-5; 10 bases match TRBD1. The V segment lost 5 bases and the J segment 3 bases; nucleotides outside the gene matches: 4. Looked up from germline, CDR1 is LGHDT and CDR2 is YNNKEL (reference sequence). The CDR3 is 15 residues long.

This chain uses TRBV5-1 with TRBJ1-1; 8 bases line up with TRBD1. Trimming took 3 bases from V and 5 from J; bases not matched to a gene: 9. Germline V gives CDR1 SGHRS, CDR2 YFSETQ. The CDR3 loop spans 15 amino acids. CDR3 DNA: TGCGCCAGCAGCTCGGGCGGACAGGGTCGGACTGAAGCTTTCTTT. It translates to CASSSGGQGRTEAFF.

V and J are TRBV27 and TRBJ1-4; 8 bases are shared with TRBD1. The CDR3 is 18 amino acids. Unmatched junction bases numbered 10, after V lost 4 bases and J lost 0 bases. The germline CDR1 and CDR2 sequences are MNHEY and SMNVEV (reference sequence). The CDR3 nucleotides read TGTGCCAGCAGTTCCTACAGGGGGAGTTTGGCAACTAATGAAAAACTGTTTTTT. Protein product: CASSSYRGSLATNEKLFF.

This clone was seen more than once but under ten times. This chain connects TRBV7-3 to TRBJ2-7; TRBD2 might be the D (6 bases). With 2 bases removed from V and 3 bases from J, the gap between germline ends came to 14 bases. The V gene's germline CDR1 is SGHTA and CDR2 FQGTGA. The CDR3 is made up of 15 amino acids. In DNA form, the CDR3 reads TGTGCCAGCAGCTTAGAGGTGGGAGGACACTACGAGCAGTACTTC. It yields the protein CASSLEVGGHYEQYF.

The rearrangement uses TRBV10-1 and TRBJ2-3; the D gene is possibly TRBD2 (5 bases). The length of the CDR3 is 14 residues. Per the germline V gene, CDR1 is WNHNN and CDR2 is SYGVQD (reference sequence). The V gene lost 8 bases and the J gene lost 0 bases, with 12 bases spanning the gap. The CDR3 coding sequence is TGCGCCAGCGGGTCGGGAATTAGCACAGATACGCAGTATTTT. It is translated as CASGSGISTDTQYF.

The chain couples TRBV5-1 to TRBJ1-5; unclear D gene. The CDR3 is 16 residues long. Germline loops: CDR1 SGHRS, CDR2 YFSETQ. The V end was cut by 7 bases, the J end by 0 bases, with 17 bases between. CDR3 loop: CASPLGIFYSNQPQHF. CDR3 in DNA: TGCGCCAGCCCCCTGGGAATATTCTATAGCAATCAGCCCCAGCATTTT.

This clone showed up just once. The rearrangement uses TRBV27 and TRBJ2-1, with D maybe TRBD1 (6 bases). Trimming left V 1 base short and J 9 bases short, with 10 bases between. This CDR3 has 13 amino acids. Germline CDR1 reads MNHEY; CDR2 reads SMNVEV (reference sequence). The CDR3 DNA is TGTGCCAGCAGTTTATATAAAGGGGGTGAGCAGTTCTTC. Translation gives CASSLYKGGEQFF.

The chain is built from TRBV7-2 and TRBJ2-1; maybe TRBD2 (6 bases). The germline V and J ends were trimmed by 7 bases and 6 bases, with 13 bases remaining between them. The germline V gene has CDR1 SGHTA and CDR2 FQGNSA. This CDR3 has 13 residues. CDR3 region: CASNNGTLNEQFF. Written as DNA, the CDR3 is TGTGCCAGCAACAACGGGACTCTCAATGAGCAGTTCTTC. The complete variable domain, with remaining parts taken from reference TRBV7-2 and TRBJ2-1, reads GAGVSQSPSNKVTEKGKDVELRCDPISGHTALYWYRQSLGQGLEFLIYFQGNSAPDKSGLPSDRFSAERTGGSVSTLTIQRTQQEDSAVYLCASNNGTLNEQFFGPGTRLTVL.

The V gene is TRBV12-5, the J gene TRBJ2-2; D possibly corresponds to TRBD1 (5 bases). Trimming stripped 0 bases from V and 4 bases from J, with 12 bases between. This CDR3 has 16 amino acids. The germline CDR1 and CDR2 sequences are LGHNT and FRNRAP. CDR3: CASGLVTDSPTGELFF. The CDR3 nucleotides read TGTGCTAGTGGTTTGGTGACCGACAGTCCCACCGGGGAGCTGTTTTTT.

The V and J genes are TRBV7-2 and TRBJ1-1; no clear D. CDR1 SGHTA and CDR2 FQGNSA come from the germline V gene. Between the trimmed V and J ends, which lost 1 base and 10 bases, there was a span of 25 bases. The CDR3 extends over 17 amino acids. The CDR3 here is CASSLETRFGRARAAFF. The CDR3 DNA follows: TGTGCCAGCAGCTTAGAAACCCGATTCGGACGGGCCAGAGCAGCTTTCTTT.